Sequencing of this TCR beta chain was carried out in a study of T cell clones after liver transplantation. About the research overall: Post-transplant blood was tracked for graft-donor-reactive T cell clones identified in a pre-transplant mixed lymphocyte reaction. Study-wide points: Small, mixed patient groups and varying post-transplant times limit these conclusions.

This CDR3 is built from 14 residues. Trimming removed 2 bases from V and 4 bases from J, with 9 bases in between. The germline V gene encodes CDR1 MNHNS and CDR2 SASEGT. Method: immunoSEQ multiplex PCR; TCRdb's copy keeps in-frame clones and lacks some. The sample lists over 90,000 clones; around 80% were seen once. Comments on this clone: Its antigen is still unknown.

The TCR comes from a human patient who received a liver transplant. Some T cells may be graft donor cells. The gene calls are TRBV6-1 and TRBJ2-1; TRBD1 is a possible D gene (6 bases). Sequenced material: CD4+ T cells from blood, taken approximately 4 years after liver transplant. The CDR3 loop reads CASSERGQYNEQFF. The DNA of the CDR3 is TGTGCCAGCAGTGAAAGAGGACAGTACAATGAGCAGTTCTTC.